This TCR beta chain was recorded in a study of blood T cells in healthy people across ages. Sample-barcoded 5' priming and a J-beta primer mix drove a second PCR of roughly 6 to 12 cycles. From the 5' RACE reads, TCRdb called clonotypes with MiXCR, one entry per CDR3 protein. The data contain fewer than 900,000 distinct CDR3 sequences, under 40% of them seen just once; the ten biggest clones take up 10% to 15%. Details on this clonotype: Its specificity is unknown.

Findings and limits, study-wide: More naive CD4+ cells and higher diversity were found in long-lived than in aged donors.

From germline, CDR1 is DFQATT and CDR2 SNEGSKA (reference sequence). Trimming took off 5 bases at V and 5 bases at J, with 12 bases between the two ends. CDR3 length equals 13 residues. This chain links TRBV20-1 with TRBJ2-2, with D possibly matching TRBD1 (5 bases). Sequencing was performed on blood. The sequence was obtained from a man aged 18 to 30 in good health. The CDR3, as DNA: TGCAGTGCTCATGCAGGGATGACCGGGGAGCTGTTTTTT. The encoded protein is CSAHAGMTGELFF.